The T cell receptor beta chain described here comes from a study of the immune and genomic landscape of osteosarcoma. Study-wide results and limits: A single dominant hyperexpanded clone appeared in about 5 cases, each with <100 clonotypes. Clonality was low: mean around 0.094, highest 0.3 to 0.35, suggesting limited expansion.

Osteosarcoma specimens were post-treatment primary, local recurrence and metastasis tumors from poor-prognosis patients. Here immunoSEQ multiplex PCR was the method, and the copy in TCRdb shows in-frame clones only, minus some. The table shows several hundred clones, with around 79% occurring only once. Points on this clone: The antigen is not known.

This sequence originates from a boy aged 10-17 years with osteosarcoma. Sequencing used metastatic tumor tissue from the lung.

The CDR3 sequence: CASSDRLAGVSGEQFF. CDR3 in DNA: TGTGCCAGCAGCGATCGACTAGCGGGAGTTTCGGGTGAGCAGTTCTTC. The chain carries TRBV7-8 and TRBJ2-1, with 12 bases matching TRBD2. The CDR3 sequence is 16 residues long. Germline V gene lookup returns CDR1 SGHVS and CDR2 FQNEAQ. The V segment lost 5 bases and the J segment 9 bases; nucleotides outside the gene matches: 11.